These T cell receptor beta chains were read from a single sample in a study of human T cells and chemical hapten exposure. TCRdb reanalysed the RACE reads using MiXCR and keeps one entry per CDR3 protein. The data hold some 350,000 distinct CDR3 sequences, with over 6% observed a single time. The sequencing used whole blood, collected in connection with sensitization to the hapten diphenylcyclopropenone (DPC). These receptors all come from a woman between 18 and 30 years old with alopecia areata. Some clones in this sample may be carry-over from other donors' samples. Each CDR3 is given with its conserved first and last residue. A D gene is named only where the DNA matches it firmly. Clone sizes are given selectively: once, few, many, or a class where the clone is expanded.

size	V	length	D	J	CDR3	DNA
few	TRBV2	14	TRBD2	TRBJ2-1	CASSPLAGGHEQFF	TGTGCCAGCTCCCCTCTAGCGGGGGGGCATGAGCAGTTCTTC
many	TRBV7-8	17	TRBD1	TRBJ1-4	CASSLYRGRLPNEKLFF	TGTGCCAGCAGCCTTTACAGGGGGCGCTTGCCTAATGAAAAACTGTTTTTT
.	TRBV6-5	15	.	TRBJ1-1	CASRRGWDGDTEAFF	TGTGCCAGCAGACGGGGATGGGACGGGGACACTGAAGCTTTCTTT
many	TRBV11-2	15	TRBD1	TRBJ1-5	CASSLQTGIDQPQHF	TGTGCCAGCAGCCTTCAGACAGGGATCGATCAGCCCCAGCATTTT
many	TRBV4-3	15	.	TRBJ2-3	CASSPAGRSTDTQYF	TGCGCCAGCAGCCCTGCCGGGCGGTCCACAGATACGCAGTATTTT
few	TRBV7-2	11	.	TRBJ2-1	CASSFDRRTFF	TGTGCCAGCAGCTTCGACCGCAGGACGTTCTTC
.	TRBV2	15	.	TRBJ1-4	CASRSSGLESEKLFF	TGTGCCAGCAGATCGTCAGGGCTGGAGAGTGAAAAACTGTTTTTT
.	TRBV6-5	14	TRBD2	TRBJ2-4	CASSFRAGGNIQYF	TGTGCCAGCAGTTTCCGAGCGGGGGGAAACATTCAGTACTTC
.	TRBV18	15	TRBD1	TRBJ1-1	CASSPGTGPKFEDFF	TGTGCCAGCTCACCTGGGACAGGGCCCAAGTTTGAAGATTTCTTT
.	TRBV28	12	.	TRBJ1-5	CASSFVDQPQHF	TGTGCCAGCAGTTTTGTGGATCAGCCCCAGCATTTT
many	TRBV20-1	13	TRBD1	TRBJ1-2	CSAGGQGNRGYTF	TGCAGTGCAGGGGGACAGGGAAATCGTGGCTACACCTTC
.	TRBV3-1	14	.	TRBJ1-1	CASSQDGVNTEAFF	TGTGCCAGCAGCCAAGATGGTGTCAACACTGAAGCTTTCTTT
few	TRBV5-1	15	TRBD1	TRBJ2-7	CASSLGQGYSYEQYF	TGCGCCAGCAGCTTAGGACAGGGATACTCTTACGAGCAGTACTTC
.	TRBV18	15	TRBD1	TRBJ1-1	CASSPPNRGRGEAFF	TGTGCCAGCTCACCACCGAACAGGGGGAGAGGTGAAGCTTTCTTT
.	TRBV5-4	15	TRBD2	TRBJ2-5	CASSHTSGAQETQYF	TGTGCCAGCAGCCACACTAGCGGGGCCCAAGAGACCCAGTACTTC
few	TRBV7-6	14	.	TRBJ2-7	CASSRGPASYEQYF	TGTGCCAGCAGTCGTGGACCGGCCTCCTACGAGCAGTACTTC
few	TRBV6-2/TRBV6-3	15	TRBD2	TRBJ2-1	CASSYAGGDYNEQFF	TGTGCCAGCAGTTACGCGGGGGGCGATTACAATGAGCAGTTCTTC
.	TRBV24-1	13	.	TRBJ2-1	CATSGPLGDEQFF	TGTGCCACAAGTGGCCCACTGGGAGATGAGCAGTTCTTC
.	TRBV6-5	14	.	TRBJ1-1	CASSYSCENTEAFF	TGTGCCAGCAGTTACTCGTGCGAGAACACTGAAGCTTTCTTT
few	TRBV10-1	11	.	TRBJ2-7	CASSESCTPYF	TGCGCCAGCAGTGAGTCGTGTACCCCTTACTTC
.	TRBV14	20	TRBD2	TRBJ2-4	CASSQGPSGGLILAKNIQYF	TGTGCCAGCAGCCAGGGACCTAGCGGGGGCCTTATACTAGCCAAAAACATTCAGTACTTC
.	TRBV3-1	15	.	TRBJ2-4	CASSQTGPGGNIQYF	TGTGCCAGCAGCCAGACAGGCCCGGGCGGAAACATTCAGTACTTC
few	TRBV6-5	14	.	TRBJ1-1	CASSYDPRHTEAFF	TGTGCCAGCAGTTACGATCCAAGGCACACTGAAGCTTTCTTT
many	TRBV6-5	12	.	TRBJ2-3	CASGQLTDTQYF	TGTGCCAGCGGCCAGCTGACAGATACGCAGTATTTT
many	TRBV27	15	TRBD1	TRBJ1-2	CASSRTGEGPYGYTF	TGTGCCAGCAGCCGGACAGGGGAAGGGCCCTATGGCTACACCTTC
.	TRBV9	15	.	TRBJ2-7	CASSVGLLSGTEQYF	TGTGCCAGCAGCGTAGGTCTTCTGTCAGGAACCGAGCAGTACTTC
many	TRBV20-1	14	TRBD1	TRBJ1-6	CSARRTGLSSPLHF	TGCAGTGCTAGACGGACAGGGCTTAGTTCACCCCTCCACTTT
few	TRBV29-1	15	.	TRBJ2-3	CSVYGVTDYPDTQYF	TGCAGCGTCTACGGCGTTACAGATTATCCAGATACGCAGTATTTT
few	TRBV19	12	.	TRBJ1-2	CASSIGTTSGTF	TGTGCCAGTAGTATTGGGACCACTTCGGGCACCTTC
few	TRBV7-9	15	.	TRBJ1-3	CASSKGGQSGNTIYF	TGTGCCAGCAGCAAGGGGGGACAATCGGGAAACACCATATATTTT
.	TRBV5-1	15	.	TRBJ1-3	CASSFGGGSGNTIYF	TGCGCCAGCAGCTTTGGGGGCGGCTCTGGAAACACCATATATTTT
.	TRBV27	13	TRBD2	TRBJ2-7	CASSWTRTDEQYF	TGTGCCAGCAGTTGGACTAGAACGGACGAGCAGTACTTC
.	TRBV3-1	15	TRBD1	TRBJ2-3	CASSQGQGRRDTQYF	TGTGCCAGCAGCCAAGGACAGGGGCGGCGAGATACGCAGTATTTT
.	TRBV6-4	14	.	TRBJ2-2	CASSSGGRTGELFF	TGTGCCAGCAGTTCCGGGGGTCGAACCGGGGAGCTGTTTTTT
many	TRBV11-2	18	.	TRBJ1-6	CASSLDRTQSSYNSPLHF	TGTGCCAGCAGCTTAGATCGGACACAGAGCTCCTATAATTCACCCCTCCACTTT
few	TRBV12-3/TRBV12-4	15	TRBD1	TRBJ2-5	CASGLAGTGRETQYF	TGTGCCAGCGGGTTGGCCGGGACAGGGAGAGAGACCCAGTACTTC
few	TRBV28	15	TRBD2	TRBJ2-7	CASSEDLGLAGEQYF	TGTGCCAGCAGTGAGGACCTGGGACTAGCGGGCGAGCAGTACTTC
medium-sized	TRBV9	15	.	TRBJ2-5	CASSAGGGPQETQYF	TGTGCCAGCAGCGCCGGAGGGGGTCCTCAAGAGACCCAGTACTTC
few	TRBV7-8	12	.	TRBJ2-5	CASSAPGETQYF	TGTGCCAGCAGCGCCCCAGGAGAGACCCAGTACTTC
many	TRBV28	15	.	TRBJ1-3	CASSFSGGAGNTIYF	TGTGCCAGCAGTTTTTCCGGGGGTGCTGGAAACACCATATATTTT
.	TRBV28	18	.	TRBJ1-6	CASSFPWRQNHGNSPLHF	TGTGCCAGCAGTTTTCCTTGGCGGCAGAACCATGGGAATTCACCCCTCCACTTT
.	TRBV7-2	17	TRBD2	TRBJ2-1	CASSLSYRLAHYNEQFF	TGTGCCAGCAGCTTGAGCTACCGACTAGCCCATTACAATGAGCAGTTCTTC
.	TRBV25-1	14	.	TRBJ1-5	CASSGDQGNQPQHF	TGTGCCAGCAGTGGGGATCAGGGCAATCAGCCCCAGCATTTT
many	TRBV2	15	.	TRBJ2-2	CASIPQAPNTGELFF	TGTGCCAGCATCCCCCAGGCCCCGAACACCGGGGAGCTGTTTTTT
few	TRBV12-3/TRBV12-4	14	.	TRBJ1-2	CASSLLAGENGYTF	TGTGCCAGCAGTTTGTTGGCAGGAGAGAATGGCTACACCTTC
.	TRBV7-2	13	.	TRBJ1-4	CASSLRAVPKLFF	TGTGCCAGCAGCTTAAGGGCAGTCCCAAAACTGTTTTTT
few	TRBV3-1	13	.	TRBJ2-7	CASSHQGGGEQYF	TGTGCCAGCAGCCACCAGGGCGGTGGGGAGCAGTACTTC
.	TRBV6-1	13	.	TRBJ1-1	CASSSTGVRVAFF	TGTGCCAGCAGCTCAACTGGGGTCCGAGTAGCTTTCTTT
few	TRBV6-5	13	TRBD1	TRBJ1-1	CASSAPGQGKAFF	TGTGCCAGCAGTGCCCCGGGACAGGGGAAAGCTTTCTTT
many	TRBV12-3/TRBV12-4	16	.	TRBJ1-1	CASSFGTGTSNTEAFF	TGTGCCAGCAGTTTCGGGACCGGGACATCCAACACTGAAGCTTTCTTT
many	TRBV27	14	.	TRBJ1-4	CASSFQAGHEKLFF	TGTGCCAGCAGTTTTCAAGCAGGCCACGAAAAACTGTTTTTT
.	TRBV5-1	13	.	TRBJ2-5	CASSFVSGETQYF	TGCGCCAGCAGCTTCGTGTCCGGGGAGACCCAGTACTTC
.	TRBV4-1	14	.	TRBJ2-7	CASSQVGGSYEQYF	TGCGCCAGCAGCCAAGTTGGGGGGTCCTACGAGCAGTACTTC
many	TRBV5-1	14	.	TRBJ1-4	CASSLRDPNEKLFF	TGCGCCAGCAGCCTAAGGGACCCTAATGAAAAACTGTTTTTT